The 20 T cell receptor beta chains below come from one sample, sequenced in a study of regulatory T cells in long-lasting Graves disease. Time point defined: persistent/refractory GD, antithyroid drugs over 5 years with positive TRAb. PBMC RNA was the source of the TCR library. With iRepertoire HTBI primers and Arm-PCR of CDR3 regions, TCR beta libraries were built. A single record per CDR3 protein comes from TCRdb applying MiXCR to the multiplex PCR reads. This table holds roughly 400,000 distinct CDR3 sequences, less than 25% found once. The sequencing here drew on peripheral blood mononuclear cells (PBMCs), taken when the disease was refractory, from a patient treated with antithyroid drugs. These TCRs come from a female donor with Graves disease.

This clonotype was counted at least ten times. This chain links TRBV6-5 with TRBJ1-2; D is unclear. The germline V and J ends were trimmed by 3 bases and 8 bases, with 19 bases remaining between them. This CDR3 has 15 amino acids. Germline loops: CDR1 MNHEY, CDR2 SVGAGI. The CDR3 spells CASSYAQATEQGYTF. Here the CDR3 DNA reads TGTGCCAGCAGTTATGCCCAGGCGACCGAACAAGGCTACACCTTC.

This chain uses TRBV12-3 or TRBV12-4 with TRBJ1-5; 7 bases map to TRBD1. V gave up 3 bases and J gave up 2 bases; unmatched junction bases: 7. This CDR3 contains 16 residues. CDR3 loop: CASSFEPGGGNQPQHF. The CDR3 region has the DNA TGTGCCAGCAGTTTTGAACCAGGGGGTGGCAATCAGCCCCAGCATTTT.

This clonotype was detected only a few times. This may stem from a read error, because a much larger clone lies one nucleotide away. This rearrangement joins TRBV28 to TRBJ1-5; D ambiguous. Judging by the DNA end, TRBJ2-3 fits better; the J call may be wrong. Germline V gene data show CDR1 as MDHEN and CDR2 as SYDVKM. This CDR3 contains 14 residues. DNA of the CDR3: TGTGCCAGCAGTTTATCCCGCGGCACTCAGCCCCAGTATTTT. Translating gives CASSLSRGTQPQYF.

This clonotype showed up just a few times. The chain uses TRBV6-1 and TRBJ1-3; no reliable D call. V lost 6 bases and J lost 1, with 13 bases in between. The germline V gene has CDR1 MNHNS and CDR2 SASEGT. This CDR3 comprises 15 residues. The CDR3 region is CASSEETNSGNTIYF. CDR3 DNA sequence: TGTGCCAGCAGCGAGGAGACAAATTCTGGAAACACCATATATTTT.

This rearrangement joins TRBV12-3 or TRBV12-4 to TRBJ2-1; 13 nucleotides match TRBD2. The CDR3 has 14 residues. V lost 5 bases and J lost 8; bases outside the gene matches: 3. DNA for the CDR3: TGTGCCAGCAGTCTACTAGCGGGAGGGTATGAGCAGTTCTTC. It encodes CASSLLAGGYEQFF.

CDR3 in amino acids: CASSVVGSSGNTIYF. DNA for the CDR3: TGTGCCAGCAGCGTAGTCGGGAGCTCTGGAAACACCATATATTTT. The V gene is TRBV7-9, the J gene TRBJ1-3; no reliable D call. V gave up 5 bases and J gave up 0 bases, with 11 bases separating them. The germline CDR1 and CDR2 sequences are SEHNR and FQNEAQ (reference sequence). The CDR3 has 15 amino acids.

This clonotype appeared many times. The chain uses TRBV7-2 and TRBJ2-5, with D hard to call. CDR1 and CDR2 (germline): SGHTA, FQGNSA. CDR3 length: 14 amino acids. Trimming cost V 3 bases and J 4 bases, with 12 bases left between them. The CDR3 loop is CASSFEGRIETQYF. The CDR3 bases are TGTGCCAGCAGCTTCGAAGGCAGAATAGAGACCCAGTACTTC. The full variable domain, its missing parts supplied by reference TRBV7-2 and TRBJ2-5, is GAGVSQSPSNKVTEKGKDVELRCDPISGHTALYWYRQSLGQGLEFLIYFQGNSAPDKSGLPSDRFSAERTGGSVSTLTIQRTQQEDSAVYLCASSFEGRIETQYFGPGTRLLVL.

This clonotype was seen many times. The chain links TRBV28 to TRBJ2-7, with 7 bases aligning to TRBD1. CDR3 length equals 18 residues. J gave up 4 bases and V 5 bases, and 20 bases lay outside the gene matches. CDR1 MDHEN and CDR2 SYDVKM come from the germline V gene. For the CDR3, the DNA is TGTGCCAGCAGTCACTCCCCCCTTACAGGGGAGATTCCTTACGAGCAGTACTTC. This gives the protein CASSHSPLTGEIPYEQYF.

This clonotype has only a few counts. The chain uses TRBV20-1 and TRBJ2-3, with 11 nucleotides matching TRBD1. Germline V gene lookup returns CDR1 DFQATT and CDR2 SNEGSKA (reference sequence). The trim removed 5 bases at V and 4 bases at J, leaving 5 bases unmatched. The CDR3 has 14 amino acids. CDR3 coding DNA: TGCAGTGCTTATCCGGGACAGGGGGCAGATACGCAGTATTTT. Translated: CSAYPGQGADTQYF.

In this sample, this clonotype turned up many times. The V and J genes are TRBV12-5 and TRBJ1-5; no reliable D call. V was cut by 1 base and J by 5 bases, with 15 bases left in between. The germline CDR1 and CDR2 sequences are LGHNT and FRNRAP. CDR3 length equals 16 residues. The CDR3 protein is CASGLDLRTDYQPQHF. In DNA, the CDR3 is TGTGCTAGTGGTTTGGACCTTAGGACGGACTATCAGCCCCAGCATTTT. Full variable domain (rest looked up from reference TRBV12-5 and TRBJ1-5): DARVTQTPRHKVTEMGQEVTMRCQPILGHNTVFWYRQTMMQGLELLAYFRNRAPLDDSGMPKDRFSAEMPDATLATLKIQPSEPRDSAVYFCASGLDLRTDYQPQHFGDGTRLSIL.

This clonotype was found a few times. The J gene is TRBJ2-7, the V gene TRBV6-1, with TRBD2 matching 10 bases. The CDR3 extends over 14 amino acids. CDR1 MNHNS and CDR2 SASEGT come from the germline V gene. V lost 4 bases to trimming and J lost 5 bases; unmatched junction nucleotides: 5. This chain's CDR3 is CASSASGSAHEQYF. The CDR3 nucleotides read TGTGCCAGCAGTGCTAGCGGGAGTGCCCACGAGCAGTACTTC.

This clonotype was seen more than once but under ten times. The rearrangement links TRBV29-1 to TRBJ2-5, with 9 bases fitting TRBD2. J gave up 4 bases and V 6 bases, and 3 bases lay outside the gene matches. The CDR3 runs to 12 residues. Germline V lookup: CDR1 SQVTM, CDR2 ANQGSEA. The CDR3 nucleotides read TGCAGCGTGCAGCGGGAGGCAGAGACCCAGTACTTC. Translated, it gives CSVQREAETQYF. Full variable domain (remainder filled in from reference TRBV29-1 and TRBJ2-5): SAVISQKPSRDICQRGTSLTIQCQVDSQVTMMFWYRQQPGQSLTLIATANQGSEATYESGFVIDKFPISRPNLTFSTLTVSNMSPEDSSIYLCSVQREAETQYFGPGTRLLVL.

The V and J genes are TRBV6-1 and TRBJ2-5; a weak D match, TRBD2 (5 bases). Germline CDR1 and CDR2: MNHNS and SASEGT. The ends were cut back, 6 bases at V and 9 bases at J, with 14 bases in the middle. This CDR3 region has 12 residues. DNA of the CDR3: TGTGCCAGCAGCCCGGAGAGAGGGCCCCAGTACTTC. This encodes CASSPERGPQYF.

The chain recombines TRBV20-1 with TRBJ2-2; D is possibly TRBD1 or TRBD2 (6 bases each). The V end lost 6 bases, the J end lost 4 bases, and 15 bases lay between the germline ends. The CDR3 covers 14 residues. The germline V gene has CDR1 DFQATT and CDR2 SNEGSKA (reference sequence). The CDR3 sequence is CSAEGEAPTGELFF. In DNA, the CDR3 is TGCAGTGCAGAGGGGGAGGCCCCCACCGGGGAGCTGTTTTTT.

This clonotype was recorded many times. The chain recombines TRBV5-5 with TRBJ1-1; D unresolved. Germline V CDR1 and CDR2: SGHKS, YYEKEE (reference sequence). The V and J ends lost 2 bases and 2 bases respectively, with 7 bases between them. CDR3 length: 13 amino acids. Written as DNA, the CDR3 is TGTGCCAGCAGCTTTACAGTTAACACTGAAGCTTTCTTT. Amino acids: CASSFTVNTEAFF.

This clonotype was seen more than once but under ten times. V and J are TRBV12-3 or TRBV12-4 and TRBJ1-2; maybe TRBD1 (5 bases). Trimming took off 10 bases at V and 4 bases at J, with 22 bases between the two ends. CDR3 length: 15 residues. The CDR3 DNA is TGTGCCACCCTACCCGAGGGGAGAGACCTCTATGGCTACACCTTC. Translation gives CATLPEGRDLYGYTF.

This clonotype has only a few counts. A single base separates this from a much larger clone, so it may be a read error. V gene TRBV20-1 combines with J gene TRBJ2-5, with TRBD2 as a possible D gene (6 bases). CDR1 is DFQATT, CDR2 SNEGSKA, per germline (reference sequence). This CDR3 spans 13 amino acids. The CDR3 region has the DNA TGCAGTGCTAGAGAGGCTAGCGTGAAGACCCAGCACTTC. Amino acids: CSAREASVKTQHF.

This rearrangement joins TRBV7-9 to TRBJ2-5; D gene unclear. Germline V CDR1 and CDR2: SEHNR, FQNEAQ (reference sequence). The CDR3 covers 12 residues. V lost 5 bases to trimming and J lost 1 base, with 5 bases between them. The CDR3 reads CASSHVQETQYF. CDR3 nucleotides: TGTGCCAGCAGCCACGTCCAAGAGACCCAGTACTTC.

This clonotype has only a few counts. This sequence joins TRBV14 and TRBJ1-2, with TRBD1 as a possible D gene (5 bases). Germline assignment: CDR1 SGHDN and CDR2 FVKESK. The CDR3 is made up of 14 amino acids. Between the trimmed V and J ends, which lost 4 bases and 5 bases, there was a span of 14 bases. CDR3 bases: TGTGCCAGCAGCCCATCCCCGGGGGATTATGGCTACACCTTC. As protein: CASSPSPGDYGYTF.

The gene calls are TRBV19 and TRBJ1-1; D may be TRBD1 (6 bases). The germline V gene encodes CDR1 LNHDA and CDR2 SQIVND (reference sequence). Trimming took 7 bases from V and 4 from J, leaving 13 bases between them. The CDR3 is 13 amino acids. DNA for the CDR3: TGTGCCAGTACCCTCACAGGGAGCACTGAAGCTTTCTTT. This encodes CASTLTGSTEAFF.